This T cell receptor beta chain originates from a study of control samples from healthy donors and cancer patients. Some clones are missing from TCRdb's copy, which holds only in-frame ones; the method was immunoSEQ multiplex PCR. The table shows about 59,000 clones, with more than 70% occurring only once. This CDR3 is built from 13 residues. Deletions cut 6 bases from V and 4 bases from J, with 12 bases between. Sequencing was done on a sample of PBMCs. This clonotype was obtained from a woman aged 55-69 years with lung cancer. The rearrangement joins TRBV12-3 or TRBV12-4 to TRBJ2-5; D ambiguous. CDR3 nucleotides: TGTGCCAGCAGCGACTCCTTGCGAGAGACCCAGTACTTC. Its protein is CASSDSLRETQYF.